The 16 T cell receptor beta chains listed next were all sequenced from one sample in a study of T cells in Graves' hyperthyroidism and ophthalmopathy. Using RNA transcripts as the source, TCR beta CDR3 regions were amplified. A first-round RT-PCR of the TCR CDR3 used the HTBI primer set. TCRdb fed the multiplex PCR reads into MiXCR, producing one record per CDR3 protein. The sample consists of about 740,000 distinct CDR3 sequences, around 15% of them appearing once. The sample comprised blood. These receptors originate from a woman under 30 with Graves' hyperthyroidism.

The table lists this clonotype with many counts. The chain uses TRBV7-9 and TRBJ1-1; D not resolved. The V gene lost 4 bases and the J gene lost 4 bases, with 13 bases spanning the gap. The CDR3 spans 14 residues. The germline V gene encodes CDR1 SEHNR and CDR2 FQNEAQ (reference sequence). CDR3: CASSSLEVSTEAFF. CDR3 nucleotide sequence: TGTGCCAGCAGCTCCCTCGAGGTTTCCACTGAAGCTTTCTTT.

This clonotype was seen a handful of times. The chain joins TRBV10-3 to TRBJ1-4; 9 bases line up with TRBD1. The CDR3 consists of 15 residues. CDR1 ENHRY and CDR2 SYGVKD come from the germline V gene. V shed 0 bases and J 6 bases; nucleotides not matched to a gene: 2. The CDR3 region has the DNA TGTGCCATCAGTGAGTCGGGGACAGGGCATGAAAAACTGTTTTTT. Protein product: CAISESGTGHEKLFF.

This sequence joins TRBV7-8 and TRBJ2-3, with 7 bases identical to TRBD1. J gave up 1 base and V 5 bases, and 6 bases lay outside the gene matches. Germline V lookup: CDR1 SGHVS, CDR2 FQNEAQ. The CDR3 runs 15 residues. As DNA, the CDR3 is TGTGCCAGCAGCGAACGGGACAGCCGCACAGATACGCAGTATTTT. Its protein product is CASSERDSRTDTQYF.

Here the CDR3 reads CASSLAGGLNDEQYF. The CDR3 nucleotides read TGTGCCAGCAGCTTAGCGGGAGGGCTGAACGACGAGCAGTACTTC. The chain carries TRBV7-2 and TRBJ2-7; TRBD2 matches 7 bases. Germline CDR1 reads SGHTA; CDR2 reads FQGNSA. V lost 0 bases, J lost 5 bases, and 7 bases stayed unmatched. The CDR3 runs 15 residues.

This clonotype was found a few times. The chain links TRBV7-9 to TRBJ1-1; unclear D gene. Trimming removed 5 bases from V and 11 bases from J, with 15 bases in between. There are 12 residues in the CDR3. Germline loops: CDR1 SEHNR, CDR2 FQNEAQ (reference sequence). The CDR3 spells CASSLVEGGAFF. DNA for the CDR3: TGTGCCAGCAGCCTCGTGGAGGGAGGCGCTTTCTTT.

The CDR3 DNA reads TGTGCCAGCAGTGCGTGGGACAGGCGCACCGGGGAGCTGTTTTTT. Translated: CASSAWDRRTGELFF. The gene calls are TRBV28 and TRBJ2-2, with 8 bases matching TRBD1. The CDR3 totals 15 residues. J lost 4 bases, V lost 5 bases, and 6 bases had no gene match. Germline V gene sequence: CDR1 MDHEN, CDR2 SYDVKM.

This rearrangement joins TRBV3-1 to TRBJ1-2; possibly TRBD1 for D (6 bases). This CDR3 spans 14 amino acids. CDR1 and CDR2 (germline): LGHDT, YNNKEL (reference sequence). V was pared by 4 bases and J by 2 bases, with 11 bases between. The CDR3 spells CASSRGGANYGYTF. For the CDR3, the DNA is TGTGCCAGCAGCCGCGGGGGGGCGAACTATGGCTACACCTTC.

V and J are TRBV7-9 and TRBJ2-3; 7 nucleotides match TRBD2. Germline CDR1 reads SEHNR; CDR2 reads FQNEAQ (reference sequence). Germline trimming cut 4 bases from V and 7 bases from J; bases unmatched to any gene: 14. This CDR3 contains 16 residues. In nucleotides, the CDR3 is TGTGCCAGCAGCTCCTCGAGGGACTATTCTGGATATACGCAGTATTTT. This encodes CASSSSRDYSGYTQYF.

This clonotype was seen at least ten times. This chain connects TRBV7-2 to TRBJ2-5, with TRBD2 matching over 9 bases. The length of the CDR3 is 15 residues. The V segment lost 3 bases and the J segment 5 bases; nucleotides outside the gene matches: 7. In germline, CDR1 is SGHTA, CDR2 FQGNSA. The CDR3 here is CASSFSGSMGETQYF. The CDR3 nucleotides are TGTGCCAGCAGCTTTAGCGGGAGCATGGGCGAGACCCAGTACTTC. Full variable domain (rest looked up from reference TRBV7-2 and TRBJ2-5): GAGVSQSPSNKVTEKGKDVELRCDPISGHTALYWYRQSLGQGLEFLIYFQGNSAPDKSGLPSDRFSAERTGGSVSTLTIQRTQQEDSAVYLCASSFSGSMGETQYFGPGTRLLVL.

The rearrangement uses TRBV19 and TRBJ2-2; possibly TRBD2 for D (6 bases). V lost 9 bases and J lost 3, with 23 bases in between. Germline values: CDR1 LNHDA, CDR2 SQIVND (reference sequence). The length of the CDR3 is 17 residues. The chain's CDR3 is CASRPGGFQLDTGELFF. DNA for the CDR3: TGTGCCAGCCGACCCGGGGGTTTCCAATTGGACACCGGGGAGCTGTTTTTT.

This chain's CDR3 is CASSPRVAYNEQFF. The DNA of the CDR3 is TGCGCCAGCAGCCCCAGAGTGGCCTACAATGAGCAGTTCTTC. The V and J genes are TRBV4-3 and TRBJ2-1; D unclear. Germline V gives CDR1 LGHNA, CDR2 YSLEER. V was cut by 4 bases and J by 2 bases, with 9 bases left in between. CDR3 length: 14 amino acids.

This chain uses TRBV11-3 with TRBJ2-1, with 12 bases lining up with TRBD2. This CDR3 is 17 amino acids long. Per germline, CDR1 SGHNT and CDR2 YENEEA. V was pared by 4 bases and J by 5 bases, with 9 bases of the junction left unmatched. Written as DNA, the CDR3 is TGTGCCAGCAGCTGGTCTAGCGGGAGGGCCCGCAACAATGAGCAGTTCTTC. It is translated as CASSWSSGRARNNEQFF. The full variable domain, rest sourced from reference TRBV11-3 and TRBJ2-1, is EAGVVQSPRYKIIEKKQPVAFWCNPISGHNTLYWYLQNLGQGPELLIRYENEEAVDDSQLPKDRFSAERLKGVDSTLKIQPAELGDSAVYLCASSWSSGRARNNEQFFGPGTRLTVL.

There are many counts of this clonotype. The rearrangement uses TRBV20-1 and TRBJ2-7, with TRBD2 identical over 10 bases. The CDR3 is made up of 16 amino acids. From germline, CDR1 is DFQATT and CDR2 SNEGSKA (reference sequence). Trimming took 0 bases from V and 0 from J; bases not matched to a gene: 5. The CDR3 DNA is TGCAGTGCTAGAGACCGGAGCGGGAGGGTCTCCTACGAGCAGTACTTC. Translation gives CSARDRSGRVSYEQYF.

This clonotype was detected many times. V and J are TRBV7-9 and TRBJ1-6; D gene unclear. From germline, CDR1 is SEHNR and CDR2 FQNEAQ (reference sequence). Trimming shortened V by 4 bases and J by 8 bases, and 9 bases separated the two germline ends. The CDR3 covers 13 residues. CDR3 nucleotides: TGTGCCAGCAGCTCCAAGATGGATTCACCCCTCCACTTT. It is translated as CASSSKMDSPLHF.

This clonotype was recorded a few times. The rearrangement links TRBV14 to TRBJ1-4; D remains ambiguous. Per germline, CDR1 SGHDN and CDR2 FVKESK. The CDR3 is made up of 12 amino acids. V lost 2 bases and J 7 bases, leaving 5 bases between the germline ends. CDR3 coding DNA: TGTGCCAGCAGCCAATGGGGTGAAAAACTGTTTTTT. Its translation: CASSQWGEKLFF.

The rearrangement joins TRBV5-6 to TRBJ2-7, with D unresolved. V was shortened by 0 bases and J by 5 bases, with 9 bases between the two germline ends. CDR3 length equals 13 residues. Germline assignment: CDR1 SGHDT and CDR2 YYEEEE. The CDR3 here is CASSLGVGNEQYF. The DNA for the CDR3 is TGTGCCAGCAGCTTGGGAGTGGGGAACGAGCAGTACTTC.